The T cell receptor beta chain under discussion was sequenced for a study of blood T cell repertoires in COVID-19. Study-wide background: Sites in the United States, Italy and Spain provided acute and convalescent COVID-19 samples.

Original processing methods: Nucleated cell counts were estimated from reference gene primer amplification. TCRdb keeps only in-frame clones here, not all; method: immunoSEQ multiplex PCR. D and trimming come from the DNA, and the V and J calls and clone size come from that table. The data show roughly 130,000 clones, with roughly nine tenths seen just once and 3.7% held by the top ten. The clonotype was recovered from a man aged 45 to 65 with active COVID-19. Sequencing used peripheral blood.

CDR3 sequence (DNA): TGTGCCAGCAGCTATACAGCTTATCCGAACACTGAAGCTTTCTTT. The encoded protein is CASSYTAYPNTEAFF. The chain is built from TRBV5-6 and TRBJ1-1; no clear D. This CDR3 is built from 15 residues. The germline V and J ends were trimmed by 3 bases and 1 base, with 13 bases remaining between them. CDR1 is SGHDT, CDR2 YYEEEE, per germline.